These 8 T cell receptor beta chains were sequenced from one sample in a study of T cells in localized non-small cell lung cancer. The table came from immunoSEQ multiplex PCR; TCRdb's copy has only in-frame clones and leaves some out. There are 15,000 to 20,000 clones in the sample; around 91% occur only once, and around a quarter lies in the top ten. Specimen: peripheral blood, collected before any cancer treatment. These receptors were taken from a female donor older than 55 with stage III squamous cell lung carcinoma.

The chain carries TRBV7-3 and TRBJ2-5; 7 bases agree with TRBD2. This CDR3 region has 14 residues. V was pared by 3 bases and J by 7 bases, with 8 bases of the junction left unmatched. Germline loops: CDR1 SGHTA, CDR2 FQGTGA. The CDR3 nucleotides are TGTGCCAGCAGCTTGGCCCTAGCGGATGGGACCCAGTACTTC. It yields the protein CASSLALADGTQYF.

V gene TRBV2 combines with J gene TRBJ1-1; perhaps TRBD1 as D (6 bases). Trimming removed 5 bases from V and 5 bases from J, with 12 bases in between. This CDR3 contains 13 residues. From germline, CDR1 is SNHLY and CDR2 FYNNEI. DNA for the CDR3: TGTGCCAGCAGTTCTCAACAGGGAACTGAAGCTTTCTTT. This translates into CASSSQQGTEAFF.

The chain uses TRBV18 and TRBJ2-7, with 11 bases that match TRBD2. The length of the CDR3 is 14 residues. CDR1 and CDR2 from the germline V gene are KGHSH and LQKENI. Losses at the gene ends were 3 bases for V and 3 bases for J; bases not matched to a gene: 1. The CDR3 protein is CASSPGTSGYEQYF. The CDR3 bases are TGTGCCAGCTCACCCGGGACTAGCGGCTACGAGCAGTACTTC.

V usage is TRBV2 and J usage is TRBJ2-5; 7 nucleotides match TRBD2. This CDR3 has 13 residues. The germline V gene has CDR1 SNHLY and CDR2 FYNNEI. With 4 bases clipped from V and 3 bases from J, the junction kept 2 bases outside the gene matches. The CDR3 DNA reads TGTGCCAGCAGTGTGGGGAGGGAAGAGACCCAGTACTTC. Encoded protein: CASSVGREETQYF.

This rearrangement joins TRBV12-5 to TRBJ2-7; TRBD1 matches at 8 bases. Germline V lookup: CDR1 LGHNT, CDR2 FRNRAP. The J segment lost 3 bases and the V segment lost 10 bases, leaving 5 bases of the junction unmatched. The CDR3 length is 12 residues. The CDR3 loop is CAKIQGDYEQYF. The CDR3 bases are TGTGCTAAGATACAGGGGGACTACGAGCAGTACTTC.

The chain combines TRBV6-5 with TRBJ1-2, with 7 nucleotides matching TRBD1. From germline, CDR1 is MNHEY and CDR2 SVGAGI. The CDR3 has 13 residues. With 4 bases clipped from V and 4 bases from J, the junction kept 3 bases outside the gene matches. The CDR3 DNA follows: TGTGCCAGCAGTTCCGGACAGGTCTATGGCTACACCTTC. This codes for CASSSGQVYGYTF.

This chain links TRBV9 with TRBJ2-3; D is possibly TRBD2 (5 bases). CDR1 is SGDLS, CDR2 YYNGEE, per germline. V gave up 4 bases and J gave up 0 bases, with 15 bases separating them. This CDR3 is built from 16 residues. The DNA for the CDR3 is TGTGCCAGCAGCCCCTACTCTAGCTCAAGCACAGATACGCAGTATTTT. Amino acid sequence: CASSPYSSSSTDTQYF.

The chain joins TRBV7-9 to TRBJ1-4; the D is unclear. V lost 4 bases and J 2 bases, leaving 11 bases between the germline ends. The CDR3 extends over 15 amino acids. Per the germline V gene, CDR1 is SEHNR and CDR2 is FQNEAQ (reference sequence). CDR3 sequence (DNA): TGTGCCAGCAGCTCCTTTAAGTACACTAATGAAAAACTGTTTTTT. As protein: CASSSFKYTNEKLFF.